The 9 T cell receptor beta chains reported below all come from one sample, sequenced in a study of blood T cell repertoires in COVID-19. Produced via immunoSEQ multiplex PCR; TCRdb's table is partial and in-frame only. The sample lists a few hundred thousand clones; around 89% were seen once. The source material was peripheral blood. The receptors originated from a woman aged 25-40 years who had recovered from COVID-19.

The chain has TRBV30 and TRBJ1-1; a possible D gene is TRBD1 (5 bases). The CDR3 sequence is 17 residues long. The V and J ends lost 1 base and 1 base respectively, with 19 bases between them. From germline, CDR1 is GTSNPN and CDR2 SVGIG (reference sequence). CDR3 nucleotides: TGTGCCTGGAGTGGGTGGGAGGGCGGCAGGGAGAACACTGAAGCTTTCTTT. Translated: CAWSGWEGGRENTEAFF.

This sequence joins TRBV5-1 and TRBJ1-1; 7 bases match TRBD1. This CDR3 has 14 amino acids. In germline, CDR1 is SGHRS, CDR2 YFSETQ. The junction had 7 bases not matched to a gene; V was cut back by 6 bases and J by 2 bases. The CDR3 nucleotides are TGCGCCAGCATGAGGACAGGATCAAACACTGAAGCTTTCTTT. It specifies CASMRTGSNTEAFF.

This rearrangement joins TRBV12-3 or TRBV12-4 to TRBJ2-1, with 7 nucleotides matching TRBD1. V was pared by 6 bases and J by 8 bases, with 7 bases of the junction left unmatched. The CDR3 is 13 residues long. Written as DNA, the CDR3 is TGTGCCAGCAGCACCCAGCAGGGGGATGAGCAGTTCTTC. It is translated as CASSTQQGDEQFF.

The V gene is TRBV28, the J gene TRBJ1-2; maybe TRBD1 (5 bases). Germline lookup yields CDR1 MDHEN and CDR2 SYDVKM. The CDR3 spans 12 residues. With 5 bases removed from V and 4 bases from J, the gap between germline ends came to 8 bases. The CDR3 reads CASSRTFYGYTF. For the CDR3, the DNA is TGTGCCAGCAGTCGGACATTCTATGGCTACACCTTC.

The chain has TRBV20-1 and TRBJ2-1; unclear D gene. CDR3 length: 14 residues. The V gene lost 3 bases and the J gene lost 1 base, with 10 bases spanning the gap. Germline assignment: CDR1 DFQATT and CDR2 SNEGSKA (reference sequence). This chain's CDR3 is CSASLLSSYNEQFF. In nucleotides, the CDR3 is TGCAGTGCTAGTTTACTGAGTTCCTACAATGAGCAGTTCTTC.

V usage is TRBV7-9 and J usage is TRBJ2-7; maybe TRBD1 (6 bases). The length of the CDR3 is 13 residues. V lost 1 base and J lost 2, with 6 bases in between. Germline V gene data show CDR1 as SEHNR and CDR2 as FQNEAQ (reference sequence). The CDR3 region is CASSLGGPYEQYF. CDR3 DNA: TGTGCCAGCAGCTTAGGGGGGCCCTACGAGCAGTACTTC.

This rearrangement joins TRBV5-4 to TRBJ2-6; D call uncertain. This CDR3 comprises 15 residues. The V gene's germline CDR1 is SGHNT and CDR2 YYREEE (reference sequence). V was shortened by 3 bases and J by 3 bases, with 10 bases between the two germline ends. In nucleotides, the CDR3 is TGTGCCAGCAGCTCTGGGCAGTTTGGGGCCAACGTCCTGACTTTC. It yields the protein CASSSGQFGANVLTF.

The CDR3 loop reads CASSRNIAGPSYNEQFF. The CDR3 DNA reads as TGTGCCAGCAGCCGTAACATAGCGGGGCCTTCCTACAATGAGCAGTTCTTC. V gene TRBV4-2 combines with J gene TRBJ2-1; 8 bases line up with TRBD2. Trimming removed 4 bases from V and 1 base from J; junction bases left unmatched: 9. The CDR3 consists of 17 residues. CDR1 and CDR2 (germline): LGHNA, YNFKEQ.

The chain links TRBV28 to TRBJ1-2; 9 bases map to TRBD1. Germline V gene lookup returns CDR1 MDHEN and CDR2 SYDVKM. The trim removed 4 bases at V and 6 bases at J, leaving 9 bases unmatched. CDR3 length equals 15 residues. The CDR3 loop is CASSSQGAGEDGYTF. In DNA, the CDR3 is TGTGCCAGCAGTTCACAGGGGGCGGGGGAGGATGGCTACACCTTC.